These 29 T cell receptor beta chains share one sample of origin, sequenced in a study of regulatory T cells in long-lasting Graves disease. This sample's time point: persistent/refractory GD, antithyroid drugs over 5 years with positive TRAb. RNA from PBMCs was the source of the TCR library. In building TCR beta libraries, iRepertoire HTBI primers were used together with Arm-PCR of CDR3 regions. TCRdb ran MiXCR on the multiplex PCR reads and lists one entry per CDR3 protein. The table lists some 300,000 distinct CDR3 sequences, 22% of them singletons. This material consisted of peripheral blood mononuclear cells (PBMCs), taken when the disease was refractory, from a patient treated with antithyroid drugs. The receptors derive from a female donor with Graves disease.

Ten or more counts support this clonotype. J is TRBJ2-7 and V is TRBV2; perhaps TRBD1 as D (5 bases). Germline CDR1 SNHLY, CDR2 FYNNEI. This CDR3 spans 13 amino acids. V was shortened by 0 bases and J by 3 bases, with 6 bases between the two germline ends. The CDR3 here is CASSEARDYEQYF. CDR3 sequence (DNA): TGTGCCAGCAGTGAAGCCAGGGACTACGAGCAGTACTTC.

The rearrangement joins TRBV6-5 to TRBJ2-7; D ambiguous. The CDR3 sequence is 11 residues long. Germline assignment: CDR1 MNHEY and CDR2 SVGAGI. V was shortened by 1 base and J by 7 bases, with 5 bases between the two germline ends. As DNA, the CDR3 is TGTGCCAGCAGTTACTTGGGGGAGCAGTACTTC. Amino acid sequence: CASSYLGEQYF.

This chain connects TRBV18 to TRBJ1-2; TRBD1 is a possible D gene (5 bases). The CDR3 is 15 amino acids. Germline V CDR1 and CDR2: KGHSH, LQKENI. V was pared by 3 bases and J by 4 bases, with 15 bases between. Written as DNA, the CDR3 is TGTGCCAGCTCACCCGGGGACGGAGCAACCTATGGCTACACCTTC. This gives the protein CASSPGDGATYGYTF.

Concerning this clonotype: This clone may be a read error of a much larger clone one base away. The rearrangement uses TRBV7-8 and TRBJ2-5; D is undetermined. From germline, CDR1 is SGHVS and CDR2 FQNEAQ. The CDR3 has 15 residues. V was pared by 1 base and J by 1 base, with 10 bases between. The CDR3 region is CASSLVWPGQETQYF. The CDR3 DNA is TGTGCCAGCAGCTTAGTATGGCCTGGCCAAGAGACCCAGTACTTC.

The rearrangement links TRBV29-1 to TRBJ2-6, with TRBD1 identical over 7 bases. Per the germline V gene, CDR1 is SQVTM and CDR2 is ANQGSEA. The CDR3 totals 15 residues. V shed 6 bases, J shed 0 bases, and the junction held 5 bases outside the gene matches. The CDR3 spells CSVRDRGSGANVLTF. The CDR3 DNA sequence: TGCAGCGTACGGGACAGAGGCTCTGGGGCCAACGTCCTGACTTTC.

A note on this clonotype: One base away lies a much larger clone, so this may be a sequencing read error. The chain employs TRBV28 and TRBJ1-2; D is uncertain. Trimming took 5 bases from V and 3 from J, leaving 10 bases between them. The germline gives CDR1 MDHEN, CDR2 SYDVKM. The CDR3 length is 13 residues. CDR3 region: CASSARVYYGYTF. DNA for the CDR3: TGTGCCAGCAGTGCACGGGTGTACTATGGCTACACCTTC.

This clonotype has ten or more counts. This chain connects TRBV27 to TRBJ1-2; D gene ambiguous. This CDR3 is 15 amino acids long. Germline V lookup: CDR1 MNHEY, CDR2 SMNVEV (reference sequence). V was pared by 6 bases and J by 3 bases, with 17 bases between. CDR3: CASSRWEAGYYGYTF. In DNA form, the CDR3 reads TGTGCCAGCAGCCGCTGGGAGGCAGGATACTATGGCTACACCTTC.

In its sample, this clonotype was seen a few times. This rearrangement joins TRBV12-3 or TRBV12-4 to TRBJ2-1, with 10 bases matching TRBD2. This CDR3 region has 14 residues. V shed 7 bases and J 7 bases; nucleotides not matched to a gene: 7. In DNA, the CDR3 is TGTGCCAGCACCGCCGCGACTAGCGGGAATGAGCAGTTCTTC. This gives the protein CASTAATSGNEQFF.

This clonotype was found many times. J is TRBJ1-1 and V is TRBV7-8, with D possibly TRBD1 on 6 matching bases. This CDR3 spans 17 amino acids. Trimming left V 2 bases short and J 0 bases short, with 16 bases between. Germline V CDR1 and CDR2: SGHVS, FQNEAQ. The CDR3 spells CASSLTGYPGMNTEAFF. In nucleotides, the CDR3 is TGTGCCAGCAGCTTAACAGGGTACCCAGGCATGAACACTGAAGCTTTCTTT.

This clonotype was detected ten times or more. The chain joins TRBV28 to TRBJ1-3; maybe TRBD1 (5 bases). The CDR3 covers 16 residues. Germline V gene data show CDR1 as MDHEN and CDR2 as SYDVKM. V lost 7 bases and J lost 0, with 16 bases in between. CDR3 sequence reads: CASTTPQGRSGNTIYF. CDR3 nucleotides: TGTGCCAGCACCACTCCGCAGGGACGCTCTGGAAACACCATATATTTT.

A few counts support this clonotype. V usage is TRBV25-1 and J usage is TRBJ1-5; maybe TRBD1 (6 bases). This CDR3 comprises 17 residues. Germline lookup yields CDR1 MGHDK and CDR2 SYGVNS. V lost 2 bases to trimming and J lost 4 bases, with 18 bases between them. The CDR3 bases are TGTGCCAGCAGTGAAACGAAAGTTGGAGGGGGGAATCAGCCCCAGCATTTT. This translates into CASSETKVGGGNQPQHF.

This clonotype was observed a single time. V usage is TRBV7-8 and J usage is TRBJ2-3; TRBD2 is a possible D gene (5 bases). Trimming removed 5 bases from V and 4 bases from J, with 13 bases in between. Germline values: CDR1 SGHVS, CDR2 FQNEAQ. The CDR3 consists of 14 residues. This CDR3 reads CASSQATRPDTQYF. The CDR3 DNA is TGTGCCAGCAGCCAAGCTACTAGGCCAGATACGCAGTATTTT.

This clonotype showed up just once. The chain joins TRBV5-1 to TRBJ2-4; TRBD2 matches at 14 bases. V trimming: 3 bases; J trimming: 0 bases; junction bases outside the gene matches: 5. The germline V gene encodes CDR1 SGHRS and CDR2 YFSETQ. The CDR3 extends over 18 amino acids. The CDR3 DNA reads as TGCGCCAGCAGCTCCGGACTAGCGGGAGGCTTAGCCAAAAACATTCAGTACTTC. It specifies CASSSGLAGGLAKNIQYF.

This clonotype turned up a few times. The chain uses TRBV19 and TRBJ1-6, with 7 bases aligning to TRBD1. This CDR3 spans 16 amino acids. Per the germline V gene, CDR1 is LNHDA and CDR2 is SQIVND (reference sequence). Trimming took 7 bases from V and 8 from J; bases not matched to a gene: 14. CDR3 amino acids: CASTELQGTDDSPLHF. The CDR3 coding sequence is TGTGCCAGTACCGAATTACAAGGGACAGACGATTCACCCCTCCACTTT.

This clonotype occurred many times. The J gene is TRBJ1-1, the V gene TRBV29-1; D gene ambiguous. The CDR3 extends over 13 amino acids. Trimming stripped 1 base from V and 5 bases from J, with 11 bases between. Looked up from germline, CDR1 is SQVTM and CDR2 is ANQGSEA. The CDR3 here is CSVEGEDWTEAFF. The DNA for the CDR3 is TGCAGCGTTGAAGGCGAGGATTGGACTGAAGCTTTCTTT. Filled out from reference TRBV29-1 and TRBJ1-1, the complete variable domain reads SAVISQKPSRDICQRGTSLTIQCQVDSQVTMMFWYRQQPGQSLTLIATANQGSEATYESGFVIDKFPISRPNLTFSTLTVSNMSPEDSSIYLCSVEGEDWTEAFFGQGTRLTVV.

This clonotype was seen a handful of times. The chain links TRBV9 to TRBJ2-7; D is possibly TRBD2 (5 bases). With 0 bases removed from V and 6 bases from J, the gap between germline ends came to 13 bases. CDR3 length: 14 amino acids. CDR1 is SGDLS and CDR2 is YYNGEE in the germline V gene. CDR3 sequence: CASSVGSGSGEQYF. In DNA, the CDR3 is TGTGCCAGCAGCGTAGGGTCGGGGAGCGGCGAGCAGTACTTC.

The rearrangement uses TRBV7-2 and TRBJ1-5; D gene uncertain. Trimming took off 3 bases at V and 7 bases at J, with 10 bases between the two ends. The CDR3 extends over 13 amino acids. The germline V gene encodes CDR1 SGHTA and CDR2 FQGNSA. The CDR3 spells CASSLGLEQPQHF. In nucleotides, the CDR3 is TGTGCCAGCAGCTTGGGTTTAGAGCAGCCCCAGCATTTT.

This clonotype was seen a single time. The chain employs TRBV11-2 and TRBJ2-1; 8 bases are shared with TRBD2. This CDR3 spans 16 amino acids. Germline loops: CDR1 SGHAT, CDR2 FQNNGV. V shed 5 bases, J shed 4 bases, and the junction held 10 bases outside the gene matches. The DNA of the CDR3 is TGTGCCAGCAGCATACTCGGGGCTAGCGGGTACAATGAGCAGTTCTTC. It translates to CASSILGASGYNEQFF.

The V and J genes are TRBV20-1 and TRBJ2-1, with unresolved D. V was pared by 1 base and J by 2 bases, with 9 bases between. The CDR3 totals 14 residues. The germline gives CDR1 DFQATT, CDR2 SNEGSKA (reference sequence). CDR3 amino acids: CSARVTTAYNEQFF. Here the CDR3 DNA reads TGCAGTGCTAGAGTCACGACGGCCTACAATGAGCAGTTCTTC.

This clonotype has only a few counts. The CDR3 nucleotides read TGCAGCGTTGTCTGGTCTGGAAACACCATATATTTT. It encodes CSVVWSGNTIYF. The genes are TRBV29-1 and TRBJ1-3; D is uncertain. Trimming stripped 4 bases from V and 1 base from J, with 5 bases between. Germline V gene sequence: CDR1 SQVTM, CDR2 ANQGSEA. The CDR3 loop spans 12 amino acids.

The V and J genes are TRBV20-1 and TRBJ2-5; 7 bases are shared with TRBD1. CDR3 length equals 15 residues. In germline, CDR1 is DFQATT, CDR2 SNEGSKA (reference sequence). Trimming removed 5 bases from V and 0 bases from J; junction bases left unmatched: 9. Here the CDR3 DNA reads TGCAGTGCTCGTACCGGGACAGTGTACCAAGAGACCCAGTACTTC. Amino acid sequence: CSARTGTVYQETQYF.

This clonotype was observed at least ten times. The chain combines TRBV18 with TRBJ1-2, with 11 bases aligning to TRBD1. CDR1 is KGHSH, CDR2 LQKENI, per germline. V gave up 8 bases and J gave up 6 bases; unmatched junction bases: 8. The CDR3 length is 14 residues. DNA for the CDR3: TGTGCCAGCAGGGGACAGGGGGACAAGCATGGCTACACCTTC. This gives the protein CASRGQGDKHGYTF.

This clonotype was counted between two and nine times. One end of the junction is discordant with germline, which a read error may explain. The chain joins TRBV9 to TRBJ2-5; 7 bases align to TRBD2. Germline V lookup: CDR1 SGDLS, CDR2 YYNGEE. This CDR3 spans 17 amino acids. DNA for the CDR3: TGTGCCAGCAGCCAAGTCGTGGAAGCGGGATACCTGAAGACCCGGTACTTC. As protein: CASSQVVEAGYLKTRYF.

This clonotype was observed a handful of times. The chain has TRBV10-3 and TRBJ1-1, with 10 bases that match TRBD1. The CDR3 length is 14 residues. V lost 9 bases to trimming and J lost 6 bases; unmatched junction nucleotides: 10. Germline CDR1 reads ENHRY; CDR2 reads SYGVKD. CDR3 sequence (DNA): TGTGCCATTTCGGGACAGGGGATGACCGCTGAAGCTTTCTTT. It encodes CAISGQGMTAEAFF.

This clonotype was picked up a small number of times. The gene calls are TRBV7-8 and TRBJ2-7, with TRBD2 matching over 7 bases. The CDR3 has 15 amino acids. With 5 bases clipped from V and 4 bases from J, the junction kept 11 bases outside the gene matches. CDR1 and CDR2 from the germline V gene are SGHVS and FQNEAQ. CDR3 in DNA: TGTGCCAGCAGCAAAGCGGGACTCGGGTCGTACGAGCAGTACTTC. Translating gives CASSKAGLGSYEQYF.

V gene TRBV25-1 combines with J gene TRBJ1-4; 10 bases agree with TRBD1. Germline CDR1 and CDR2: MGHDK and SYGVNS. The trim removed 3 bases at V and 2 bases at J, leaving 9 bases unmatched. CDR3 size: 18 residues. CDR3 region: CASSDSRDRGLTNEKLFF. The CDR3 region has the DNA TGTGCCAGCAGTGATTCTCGGGACAGGGGACTTACTAATGAAAAACTGTTTTTT.

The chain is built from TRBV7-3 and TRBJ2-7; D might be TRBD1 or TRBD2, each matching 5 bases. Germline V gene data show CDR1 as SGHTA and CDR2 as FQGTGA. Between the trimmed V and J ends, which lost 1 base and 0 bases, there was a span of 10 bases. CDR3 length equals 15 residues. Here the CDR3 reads CASSLIPGPSYEQYF. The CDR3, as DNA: TGTGCCAGCAGCTTAATACCGGGACCCTCCTACGAGCAGTACTTC.

The CDR3, as DNA: TGTGCCTGGAGTACAGGGGCAACTAATGAAAAACTGTTTTTT. Translating it yields CAWSTGATNEKLFF. This chain uses TRBV30 with TRBJ1-4, with 7 bases identical to TRBD1. This CDR3 is 14 amino acids long. Germline CDR1 and CDR2: GTSNPN and SVGIG (reference sequence). V lost 2 bases to trimming and J lost 0 bases; unmatched junction nucleotides: 0.

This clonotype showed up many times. CDR3 nucleotide sequence: TGTGCCAGCAGGGCCGGGACAGGGGTTAGGGAGCAGTACTTC. The encoded protein is CASRAGTGVREQYF. The V gene is TRBV2, the J gene TRBJ2-7; TRBD1 matches 10 bases. CDR1 is SNHLY, CDR2 FYNNEI, per germline. With V trimmed by 6 bases and J by 7 bases, 9 bases remained unmatched. The CDR3 has 14 residues.